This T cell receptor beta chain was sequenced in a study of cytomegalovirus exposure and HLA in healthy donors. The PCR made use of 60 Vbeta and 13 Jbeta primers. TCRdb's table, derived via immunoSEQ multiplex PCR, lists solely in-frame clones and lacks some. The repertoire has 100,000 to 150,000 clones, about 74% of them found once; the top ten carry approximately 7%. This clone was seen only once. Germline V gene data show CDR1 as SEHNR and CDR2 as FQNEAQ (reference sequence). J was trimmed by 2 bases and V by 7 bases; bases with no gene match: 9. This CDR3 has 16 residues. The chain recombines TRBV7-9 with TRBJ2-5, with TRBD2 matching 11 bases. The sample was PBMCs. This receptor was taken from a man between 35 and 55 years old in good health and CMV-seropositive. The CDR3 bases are TGTGCCAGCACCCTCGGGGGGACTAGCGGACAAGAGACCCAGTACTTC. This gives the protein CASTLGGTSGQETQYF.